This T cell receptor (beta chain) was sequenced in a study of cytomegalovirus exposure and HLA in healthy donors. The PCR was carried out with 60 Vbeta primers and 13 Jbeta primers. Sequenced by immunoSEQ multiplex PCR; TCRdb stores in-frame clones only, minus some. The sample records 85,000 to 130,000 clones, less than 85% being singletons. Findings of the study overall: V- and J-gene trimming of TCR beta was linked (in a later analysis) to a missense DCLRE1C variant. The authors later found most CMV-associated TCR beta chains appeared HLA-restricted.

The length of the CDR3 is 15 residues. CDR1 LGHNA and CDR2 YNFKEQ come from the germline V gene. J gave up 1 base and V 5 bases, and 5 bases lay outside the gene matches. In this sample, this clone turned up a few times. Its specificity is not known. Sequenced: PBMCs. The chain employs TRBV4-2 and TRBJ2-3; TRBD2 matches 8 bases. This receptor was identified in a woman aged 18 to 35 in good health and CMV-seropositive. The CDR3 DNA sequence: TGTGCCAGCAGCTCACGGACTAGCCGCACAGATACGCAGTATTTT. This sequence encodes CASSSRTSRTDTQYF.